This passage covers 3 T cell receptor beta chains from one sample sequenced in a study of cytomegalovirus exposure and HLA in healthy donors. The study ran its PCR with 60 Vbeta and 13 Jbeta primers. The data were produced by immunoSEQ multiplex PCR, yet TCRdb's version contains in-frame clones alone and is incomplete. The sample yields 160,000 or so clones, about 75% seen once. Sequencing used PBMCs. All receptors derive from a man aged 35-49 years in good health and CMV-seropositive.

The V gene is TRBV6-5, the J gene TRBJ1-2; TRBD1 is a possible D gene (5 bases). Germline assignment: CDR1 MNHEY and CDR2 SVGAGI. The length of the CDR3 is 14 residues. The V gene lost 0 bases and the J gene lost 8 bases, with 13 bases spanning the gap. The CDR3 nucleotides read TGTGCCAGCAGTTACTCGCGGGGAGGGGCGGGCTACACCTTC. Protein product: CASSYSRGGAGYTF.

The J gene is TRBJ1-6, the V gene TRBV5-1; 11 positions match TRBD1. CDR1 SGHRS and CDR2 YFSETQ come from the germline V gene. Losses at the gene ends were 2 bases for V and 7 bases for J; bases not matched to a gene: 2. CDR3 length: 15 amino acids. CDR3 sequence: CASSFGQGANSPLHF. The DNA of the CDR3 is TGCGCCAGCAGCTTTGGACAGGGGGCCAATTCACCCCTCCACTTT.

This clone turned up a few times. V and J are TRBV7-3 and TRBJ2-2, with TRBD2 matching over 8 bases. From germline, CDR1 is SGHTA and CDR2 FQGTGA. The CDR3 totals 15 residues. Trimming took 5 bases from V and 6 from J; bases not matched to a gene: 8. CDR3 nucleotides: TGTGCCAGCAGCAACGCCGGGACTAGACCCGGGGAGCTGTTTTTT. Encoded protein: CASSNAGTRPGELFF. The full variable domain, rest sourced from reference TRBV7-3 and TRBJ2-2, is GAGVSQTPSNKVTEKGKYVELRCDPISGHTALYWYRQSLGQGPEFLIYFQGTGAADDSGLPNDRFFAVRPEGSVSTLKIQRTERGDSAVYLCASSNAGTRPGELFFGEGSRLTVL.